Below are 30 T cell receptor beta chains sequenced from a single sample in a study of cytomegalovirus exposure and HLA in healthy donors. 60 Vbeta and 13 Jbeta primers were used in PCR. The repertoire was sequenced with immunoSEQ multiplex PCR; TCRdb's copy has only in-frame clones and lacks some. The data contain roughly 120,000 clones, roughly 74% of them singletons. Material for sequencing was PBMCs. The source is a woman between 50 and 59 years old in good health and CMV-seropositive.

This chain joins TRBV5-6 and TRBJ2-1, with 8 positions matching TRBD2. The CDR3 length is 14 residues. Trimming at V came to 5 bases and at J to 3 bases, leaving 4 bases not matched to a gene. The germline V gene has CDR1 SGHDT and CDR2 YYEEEE. CDR3 nucleotides: TGTGCCAGCAGACGCAGCGGGGGCTACAATGAGCAGTTCTTC. Residues: CASRRSGGYNEQFF.

This clone was counted once. The gene calls are TRBV5-6 and TRBJ2-1; TRBD2 aligns across 14 bases. V shed 3 bases and J 5 bases; nucleotides not matched to a gene: 4. The CDR3 contains 16 residues. Germline V gene sequence: CDR1 SGHDT, CDR2 YYEEEE. CDR3 protein: CASSSGLAGAHNEQFF. In DNA, the CDR3 is TGTGCCAGCAGCTCGGGACTAGCGGGGGCCCACAATGAGCAGTTCTTC.

The chain carries TRBV10-2 and TRBJ2-3; 7 positions agree with TRBD1. CDR1 and CDR2 (germline): WSHSY, SAAADI. J lost 4 bases, V lost 10 bases, and 5 bases had no gene match. CDR3 length: 12 amino acids. DNA of the CDR3: TGCGCCACCGGGACAGAATCAGATACGCAGTATTTT. This gives the protein CATGTESDTQYF.

This clone was seen just once. The chain links TRBV4-1 to TRBJ2-2, with 11 bases fitting TRBD1. Germline-derived CDR1 and CDR2 are MGHRA and YSYEKL. The CDR3 loop spans 16 amino acids. V trimming: 4 bases; J trimming: 4 bases; junction bases outside the gene matches: 5. DNA of the CDR3: TGCGCCAGCAGCCCGGGACAGGGGGTTAGCACCGGGGAGCTGTTTTTT. This codes for CASSPGQGVSTGELFF.

The chain links TRBV10-3 to TRBJ2-7; 9 bases align to TRBD2. The V gene's germline CDR1 is ENHRY and CDR2 SYGVKD. Trimming took 6 bases from V and 1 from J; bases not matched to a gene: 4. CDR3 length: 14 amino acids. This CDR3 is CAISAGGPSYEQYF. CDR3 DNA sequence: TGTGCCATCAGCGCGGGAGGGCCATCCTACGAGCAGTACTTC.

The chain joins TRBV5-1 to TRBJ1-2; 10 bases are shared with TRBD1. The CDR3 spans 13 residues. With V trimmed by 0 bases and J by 7 bases, 0 bases remained unmatched. From germline, CDR1 is SGHRS and CDR2 YFSETQ. CDR3 loop: CASSLGQGAGYTF. In nucleotides, the CDR3 is TGCGCCAGCAGCTTGGGACAGGGGGCTGGCTACACCTTC.

The chain is built from TRBV19 and TRBJ1-5, with no clear D. Trimming removed 6 bases from V and 8 bases from J, with 20 bases in between. The CDR3 is 15 residues long. Germline V gene data show CDR1 as LNHDA and CDR2 as SQIVND (reference sequence). CDR3 residues: CASSSRGKGVEPQHF. CDR3 nucleotide sequence: TGTGCCAGTAGCAGTCGCGGGAAGGGCGTTGAGCCCCAGCATTTT.

The chain uses TRBV14 and TRBJ2-7, with D perhaps TRBD1 (5 bases). The length of the CDR3 is 16 residues. Germline values: CDR1 SGHDN, CDR2 FVKESK. Trimming took off 5 bases at V and 4 bases at J, with 21 bases between the two ends. The CDR3 coding sequence is TGTGCCAGCAGCGTCACGTCCTCAGGGATCCCTTACGAGCAGTACTTC. As protein: CASSVTSSGIPYEQYF. Looking up the rest from reference TRBV14 and TRBJ2-7 gives the full variable domain: EAGVTQFPSHSVIEKGQTVTLRCDPISGHDNLYWYRRVMGKEIKFLLHFVKESKQDESGMPNNRFLAERTGGTYSTLKVQPAELEDSGVYFCASSVTSSGIPYEQYFGPGTRLTVT.

This clone has just a few counts. The chain links TRBV21-1 to TRBJ2-1; the table's D call TRBD2 went unverified against the DNA. TRBV21-1 is recorded as a pseudogene. The CDR3 is 19 amino acids. CDR3 sequence reads: CASSKPGTSGTSSYNEQFF. The DNA for the CDR3 is TGTGCCAGCAGCAAACCCGGGACTAGCGGGACGAGCTCCTACAATGAGCAGTTCTTC.

The chain carries TRBV10-3 and TRBJ2-1, with a possible D match to TRBD2 (5 bases). Germline V gene data show CDR1 as ENHRY and CDR2 as SYGVKD. The CDR3 contains 15 residues. V was cut by 7 bases and J by 1 base, with 14 bases left in between. The chain's CDR3 is CAINNSPGSYNEQFF. The DNA of the CDR3 is TGTGCCATCAATAACAGTCCGGGGTCCTACAATGAGCAGTTCTTC.

This clone came up once. The chain links TRBV6-5 to TRBJ1-5; 9 positions match TRBD1. The length of the CDR3 is 14 residues. J gave up 4 bases and V 5 bases, and 3 bases lay outside the gene matches. Looked up from germline, CDR1 is MNHEY and CDR2 is SVGAGI. CDR3 sequence (DNA): TGTGCCAGCAGTCCCGGACAGGGGAATCAGCCCCAGCATTTT. It specifies CASSPGQGNQPQHF.

The V call is TRBV7-2, the J call TRBJ2-5, with 7 bases identical to TRBD2. V lost 5 bases to trimming and J lost 4 bases; unmatched junction nucleotides: 10. This CDR3 contains 15 residues. The germline gives CDR1 SGHTA, CDR2 FQGNSA. The CDR3 here is CASSPRWAGVETQYF. In DNA form, the CDR3 reads TGTGCCAGCAGCCCTCGATGGGCGGGGGTAGAGACCCAGTACTTC.

V and J are TRBV11-3 and TRBJ2-1, with TRBD1 matching over 8 bases. Unmatched junction bases numbered 5, after V lost 6 bases and J lost 7 bases. Germline V CDR1 and CDR2: SGHNT, YENEEA. This CDR3 has 13 residues. DNA for the CDR3: TGTGCCAGCAGGGACAGGGTTTTAAATGAGCAGTTCTTC. Protein sequence: CASRDRVLNEQFF. Variable domain in full (rest from reference TRBV11-3 and TRBJ2-1): EAGVVQSPRYKIIEKKQPVAFWCNPISGHNTLYWYLQNLGQGPELLIRYENEEAVDDSQLPKDRFSAERLKGVDSTLKIQPAELGDSAVYLCASRDRVLNEQFFGPGTRLTVL.

The chain has TRBV7-2 and TRBJ2-3, with D possibly being TRBD1 (5 bases). From germline, CDR1 is SGHTA and CDR2 FQGNSA. The CDR3 covers 12 residues. Trimming took 4 bases from V and 8 from J, leaving 10 bases between them. CDR3: CASSSTDRTQYF. Here the CDR3 DNA reads TGTGCCAGCAGCTCGACAGACCGTACGCAGTATTTT.

The chain joins TRBV7-9 to TRBJ1-5; 12 bases align to TRBD1. The CDR3 is 19 amino acids. V lost 5 bases, J lost 0 bases, and 11 bases stayed unmatched. Germline V gene lookup returns CDR1 SEHNR and CDR2 FQNEAQ (reference sequence). CDR3 nucleotide sequence: TGTGCCAGCAGCCAAGGGACAGGGGGCGATAGGTATAGCAATCAGCCCCAGCATTTT. It specifies CASSQGTGGDRYSNQPQHF.

CDR3 DNA sequence: TGTGCCAGCAGCTTAGCGACAGGGGGATCTGGCTACACCTTC. This gives the protein CASSLATGGSGYTF. The rearrangement joins TRBV7-2 to TRBJ1-2, with 9 bases matching TRBD1. The CDR3 has 14 residues. Germline trimming cut 0 bases from V and 7 bases from J; bases unmatched to any gene: 3. From germline, CDR1 is SGHTA and CDR2 FQGNSA. Full variable domain (rest looked up from reference TRBV7-2 and TRBJ1-2): GAGVSQSPSNKVTEKGKDVELRCDPISGHTALYWYRQSLGQGLEFLIYFQGNSAPDKSGLPSDRFSAERTGGSVSTLTIQRTQQEDSAVYLCASSLATGGSGYTFGSGTRLTVV.

This clone appeared a few times. The rearrangement joins TRBV18 to TRBJ2-3; D is perhaps TRBD2 (6 bases). This CDR3 is built from 14 residues. The ends were cut back, 6 bases at V and 1 base at J, with 11 bases in the middle. The germline V gene encodes CDR1 KGHSH and CDR2 LQKENI. The CDR3 here is CASSGLRGTDTQYF. The CDR3 nucleotides read TGTGCCAGCTCGGGACTGCGGGGCACAGATACGCAGTATTTT.

V usage is TRBV11-2 and J usage is TRBJ1-3, with TRBD1 matching over 12 bases. CDR3 length equals 17 residues. In germline, CDR1 is SGHAT, CDR2 FQNNGV. The junction had 3 bases not matched to a gene; V was cut back by 3 bases and J by 0 bases. The CDR3 region has the DNA TGTGCCAGCAGCTTGGGACAGGGGGCCCTCTCTGGAAACACCATATATTTT. Translating it yields CASSLGQGALSGNTIYF.

This chain connects TRBV4-2 to TRBJ1-5, with TRBD1 matching 7 bases. The CDR3 length is 14 residues. The V segment lost 4 bases and the J segment 1 base; nucleotides outside the gene matches: 1. Per germline, CDR1 LGHNA and CDR2 YNFKEQ. CDR3 sequence reads: CASSRGQSNQPQHF. The DNA of the CDR3 is TGTGCCAGCAGCCGGGGACAGAGCAATCAGCCCCAGCATTTT.

CDR3 region: CAIAGVGDYEQYF. CDR3 coding DNA: TGTGCTATAGCGGGGGTGGGGGACTACGAGCAGTACTTC. The rearrangement uses TRBV11-2 and TRBJ2-7, with 9 bases lining up with TRBD2. The CDR3 loop spans 13 amino acids. Looked up from germline, CDR1 is SGHAT and CDR2 is FQNNGV. Complete variable domain (other parts from reference TRBV11-2 and TRBJ2-7): EAGVAQSPRYKIIEKRQSVAFWCNPISGHATLYWYQQILGQGPKLLIQFQNNGVVDDSQLPKDRFSAERLKGVDSTLKIQPAKLEDSAVYLCAIAGVGDYEQYFGPGTRLTVT.

The chain links TRBV7-6 to TRBJ2-3; a possible D gene is TRBD1 (7 bases). CDR3 length equals 16 residues. V was cut by 1 base and J by 2 bases, with 13 bases left in between. Germline V gene sequence: CDR1 SGHVS, CDR2 FNYEAQ. CDR3 in amino acids: CASSLGGGTVTDTQYF. In DNA, the CDR3 is TGTGCCAGCAGCTTAGGGGGCGGGACAGTCACAGATACGCAGTATTTT.

The J gene is TRBJ1-1, the V gene TRBV7-9; D might be TRBD1 (6 bases). The V gene's germline CDR1 is SEHNR and CDR2 FQNEAQ (reference sequence). Trimming pared 3 bases from V and 5 bases from J, leaving 10 bases between. The CDR3 runs to 13 residues. Here the CDR3 DNA reads TGTGCCAGCAGCTTCACGCAGGGGACTGAAGCTTTCTTT. Translation: CASSFTQGTEAFF. Drawing the rest from reference TRBV7-9 and TRBJ1-1, the complete variable domain is DTGVSQNPRHKITKRGQNVTFRCDPISEHNRLYWYRQTLGQGPEFLTYFQNEAQLEKSRLLSDRFSAERPKGSFSTLEIQRTEQGDSAMYLCASSFTQGTEAFFGQGTRLTVV.

The CDR3 is CASSQEETGGYEQYF. The CDR3 nucleotides read TGTGCCAGCAGCCAAGAGGAGACAGGGGGCTACGAGCAGTACTTC. The V call is TRBV4-2, the J call TRBJ2-7; 9 nucleotides agree with TRBD1. This CDR3 is built from 15 residues. CDR1 LGHNA and CDR2 YNFKEQ come from the germline V gene. The junction had 3 bases not matched to a gene; V was cut back by 0 bases and J by 3 bases.

V and J are TRBV2 and TRBJ1-2, with a possible D match to TRBD1 (5 bases). The CDR3 loop spans 15 amino acids. The V end lost 2 bases, the J end lost 3 bases, and 13 bases lay between the germline ends. Germline assignment: CDR1 SNHLY and CDR2 FYNNEI. The CDR3 bases are TGTGCCAGCAGTGAACCCATCCCGGGGGACTATGGCTACACCTTC. It is translated as CASSEPIPGDYGYTF. Drawing the rest from reference TRBV2 and TRBJ1-2, the complete variable domain is EPEVTQTPSHQVTQMGQEVILRCVPISNHLYFYWYRQILGQKVEFLVSFYNNEISEKSEIFDDQFSVERPDGSNFTLKIRSTKLEDSAMYFCASSEPIPGDYGYTFGSGTRLTVV.

V gene TRBV1 combines with J gene TRBJ2-7; the table's D call of TRBD1 was not tested on the DNA. TRBV1 corresponds to a pseudogene. The CDR3 length is 17 residues. CDR3 bases: TGCACCAGCAGCCAACCTCCGAGGACAGACGTCCTCTACGAGCAGTACTTC. Translating gives CTSSQPPRTDVLYEQYF.

The gene calls are TRBV19 and TRBJ2-2; D is uncertain. The CDR3 has 15 residues. Germline V gene data show CDR1 as LNHDA and CDR2 as SQIVND (reference sequence). V lost 1 base, J lost 2 bases, and 8 bases lay in between. The CDR3 sequence is CASSIVWSNTGELFF. In DNA form, the CDR3 reads TGTGCCAGTAGTATAGTATGGAGTAACACCGGGGAGCTGTTTTTT.

The chain employs TRBV27 and TRBJ2-6; weak D call: TRBD2 (5 bases). Trimming removed 8 bases at V and 0 bases at J, with 17 bases between. Germline V gene lookup returns CDR1 MNHEY and CDR2 SMNVEV (reference sequence). This CDR3 spans 17 amino acids. The CDR3 DNA sequence: TGTGCCAGCCCACGGGGTGCCACTATCTCTGGGGCCAACGTCCTGACTTTC. It yields the protein CASPRGATISGANVLTF.

This chain connects TRBV18 to TRBJ1-6, with D possibly TRBD1 on 6 matching bases. Per germline, CDR1 KGHSH and CDR2 LQKENI. The CDR3 totals 16 residues. The V gene lost 6 bases and the J gene lost 3 bases, with 15 bases spanning the gap. This chain's CDR3 is CASSSGTTVYNSPLHF. As DNA, the CDR3 is TGTGCCAGCTCGTCCGGGACAACAGTCTATAATTCACCCCTCCACTTT.

The genes are TRBV2 and TRBJ2-5; 10 bases map to TRBD2. CDR3 length: 16 residues. Germline V lookup: CDR1 SNHLY, CDR2 FYNNEI. Losses at the gene ends were 2 bases for V and 4 bases for J; bases not matched to a gene: 7. In DNA, the CDR3 is TGTGCCAGCAGTGAATGGGCAACTAGCGGGGTAGAGACCCAGTACTTC. Its protein is CASSEWATSGVETQYF.

This clone has just one count. The V gene is TRBV18, the J gene TRBJ2-5; 7 nucleotides line up with TRBD1. Germline V CDR1 and CDR2: KGHSH, LQKENI. Trimming cost V 4 bases and J 4 bases; bases outside gene matches: 9. The CDR3 length is 15 residues. In DNA form, the CDR3 reads TGTGCCAGCTCACTTTTGACAGGGTCGGGAGAGACCCAGTACTTC. The encoded protein is CASSLLTGSGETQYF.